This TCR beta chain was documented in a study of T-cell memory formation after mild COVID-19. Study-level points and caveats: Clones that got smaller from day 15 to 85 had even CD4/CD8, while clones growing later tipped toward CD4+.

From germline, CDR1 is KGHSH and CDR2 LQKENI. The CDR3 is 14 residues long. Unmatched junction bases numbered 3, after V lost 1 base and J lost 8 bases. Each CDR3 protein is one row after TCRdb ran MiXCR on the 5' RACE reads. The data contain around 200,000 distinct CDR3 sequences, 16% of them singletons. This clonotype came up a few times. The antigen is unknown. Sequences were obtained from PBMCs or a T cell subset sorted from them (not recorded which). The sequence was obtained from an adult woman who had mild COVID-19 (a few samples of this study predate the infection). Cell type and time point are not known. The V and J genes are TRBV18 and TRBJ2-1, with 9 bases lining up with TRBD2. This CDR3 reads CASSPRGLAYEQFF. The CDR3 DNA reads TGTGCCAGCTCACCACGGGGACTAGCTTATGAGCAGTTCTTC.